This T cell receptor beta chain was identified in a study of blood T cells in healthy people across ages. Points from the study as a whole: As age increased, TCR beta diversity per million T cells fell in a roughly linear fashion. A strong correlation was seen between TCR beta diversity and naive T cell percentage.

No fewer than 7 million PBMCs went into each sample. CDR1 is SGHRS, CDR2 YFSETQ, per germline. V was clipped by 7 bases and J by 0 bases; unmatched bases: 10. The CDR3 extends over 16 amino acids. A note on this clonotype: Its antigen remains unidentified.

A J-beta primer mix and a sample-barcoded 5' primer were used in a second PCR of roughly 6 to 11 cycles. Tags on each cDNA molecule came from a template-switch adaptor with 12 random nucleotides. TCRdb passed the 5' RACE reads through MiXCR, listing each CDR3 protein once. This table has roughly 1,500,000 distinct CDR3 sequences, 40% to 50% appearing once. The chain has TRBV5-1 and TRBJ1-1; 9 positions match TRBD1. This receptor was obtained from a woman younger than 30 in good health. Input material: blood. CDR3: CASQRDRANLNTEAFF. Here the CDR3 DNA reads TGCGCCAGCCAGAGGGACAGGGCCAACCTGAACACTGAAGCTTTCTTT.